The present T cell receptor beta chain was sequenced within a study of response to subunit inactivated influenza vaccine. TCRdb re-analysed the RT-PCR reads in MiXCR, keeping a single row per CDR3 protein. The sample holds some 800,000 distinct CDR3 sequences; around 20% are singletons and the top ten take roughly 10%. This CDR3 contains 19 residues. The ends were cut back, 2 bases at V and 4 bases at J, with 27 bases in the middle. Germline V gives CDR1 SGHRS, CDR2 YFSETQ. This clonotype was counted only a few times. The antigen remains unidentified. Study conclusions and caveats: Every seasonal influenza vaccination brings in few new T cells, the authors suggested.

The chain links TRBV5-1 to TRBJ2-5; D is possibly TRBD2 (6 bases). This sequence originates from a man in his fifties or sixties who received an inactivated influenza vaccine. The sequenced sample was PBMCs from blood, obtained 5 days after vaccination. CDR3 amino acids: CASSFFPPLSGTERETQYF. The CDR3 DNA follows: TGCGCCAGCAGCTTTTTTCCCCCCCTTAGCGGAACCGAACGAGAGACCCAGTACTTC.